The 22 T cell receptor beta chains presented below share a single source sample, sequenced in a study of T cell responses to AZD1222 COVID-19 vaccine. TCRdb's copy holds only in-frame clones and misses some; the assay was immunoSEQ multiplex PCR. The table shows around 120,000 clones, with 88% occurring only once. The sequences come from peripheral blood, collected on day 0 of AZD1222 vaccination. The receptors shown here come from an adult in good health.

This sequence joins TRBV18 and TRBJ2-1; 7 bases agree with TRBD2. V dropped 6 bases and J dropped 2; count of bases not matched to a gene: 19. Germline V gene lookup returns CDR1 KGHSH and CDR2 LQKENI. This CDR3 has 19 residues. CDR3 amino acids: CASSDPESTWSGTYNEQFF. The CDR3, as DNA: TGTGCCAGCTCTGACCCGGAAAGCACCTGGAGCGGGACCTACAATGAGCAGTTCTTC. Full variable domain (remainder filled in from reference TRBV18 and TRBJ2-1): NAGVMQNPRHLVRRRGQEARLRCSPMKGHSHVYWYRQLPEEGLKFMVYLQKENIIDESGMPKERFSAEFPKEGPSILRIQQVVRGDSAAYFCASSDPESTWSGTYNEQFFGPGTRLTVL.

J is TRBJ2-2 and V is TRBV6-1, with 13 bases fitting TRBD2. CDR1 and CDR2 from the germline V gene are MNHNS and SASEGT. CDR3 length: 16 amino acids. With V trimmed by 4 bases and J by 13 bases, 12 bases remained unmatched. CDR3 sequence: CASSASRLAGGGVLFF. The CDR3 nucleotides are TGTGCCAGCAGTGCATCCCGACTAGCGGGGGGCGGAGTGCTGTTTTTT.

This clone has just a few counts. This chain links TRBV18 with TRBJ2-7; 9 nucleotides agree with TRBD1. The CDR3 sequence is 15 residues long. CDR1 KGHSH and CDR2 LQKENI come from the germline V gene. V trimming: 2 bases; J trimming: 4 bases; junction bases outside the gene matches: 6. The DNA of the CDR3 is TGTGCCAGCTCACCATCGACAGGGGGAGTGTACGAGCAGTACTTC. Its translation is CASSPSTGGVYEQYF.

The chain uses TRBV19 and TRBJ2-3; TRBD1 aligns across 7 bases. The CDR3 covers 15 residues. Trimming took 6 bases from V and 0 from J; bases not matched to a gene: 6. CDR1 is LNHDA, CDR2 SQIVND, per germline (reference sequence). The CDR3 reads CASRRTGTSTDTQYF. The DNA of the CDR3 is TGTGCCAGTAGGCGGACAGGCACTAGCACAGATACGCAGTATTTT.

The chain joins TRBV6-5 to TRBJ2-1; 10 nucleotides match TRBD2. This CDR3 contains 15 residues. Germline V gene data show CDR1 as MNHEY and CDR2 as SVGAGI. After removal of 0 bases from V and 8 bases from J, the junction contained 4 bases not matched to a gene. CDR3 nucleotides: TGTGCCAGCAGTTACTCTGCTAGCGGGGGCTATGAGCAGTTCTTC. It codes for CASSYSASGGYEQFF.

The CDR3 region is CASSLVGGANNEQFF. CDR3 coding DNA: TGTGCCAGCAGCTTGGTAGGGGGCGCGAATAATGAGCAGTTCTTC. The V call is TRBV5-4, the J call TRBJ2-1; TRBD1 agrees at 7 bases. CDR1 SGHNT and CDR2 YYREEE come from the germline V gene (reference sequence). The CDR3 length is 15 residues. V was clipped by 0 bases and J by 7 bases; unmatched bases: 7.

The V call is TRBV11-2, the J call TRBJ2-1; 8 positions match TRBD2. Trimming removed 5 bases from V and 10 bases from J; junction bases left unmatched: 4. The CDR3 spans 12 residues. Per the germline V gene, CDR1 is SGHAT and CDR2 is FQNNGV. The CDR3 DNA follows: TGTGCCAGCAGCCGTATAGCGGGGGAGCAGTTCTTC. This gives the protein CASSRIAGEQFF.

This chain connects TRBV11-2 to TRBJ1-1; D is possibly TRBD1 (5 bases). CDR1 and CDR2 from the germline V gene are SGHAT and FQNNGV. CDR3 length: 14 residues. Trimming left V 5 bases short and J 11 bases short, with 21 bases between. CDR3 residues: CASSLSLGVKIAFF. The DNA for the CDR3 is TGTGCCAGCAGCCTTAGCTTGGGGGTTAAAATCGCTTTCTTT.

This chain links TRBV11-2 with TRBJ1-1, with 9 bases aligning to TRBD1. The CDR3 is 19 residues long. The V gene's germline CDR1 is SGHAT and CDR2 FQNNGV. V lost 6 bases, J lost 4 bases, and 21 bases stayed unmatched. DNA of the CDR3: TGTGCCAGCAGTTCTACTCGGGCCTTACAGGGGGCGCTGGGCACTGAAGCTTTCTTT. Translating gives CASSSTRALQGALGTEAFF.

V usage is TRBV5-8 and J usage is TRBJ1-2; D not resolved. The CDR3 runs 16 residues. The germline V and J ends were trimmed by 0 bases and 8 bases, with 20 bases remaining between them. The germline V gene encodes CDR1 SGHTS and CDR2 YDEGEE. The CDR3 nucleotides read TGTGCCAGCAGCTTGGAGGGCAGGACCCCCAGAGGGGGCTACACCTTC. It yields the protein CASSLEGRTPRGGYTF.

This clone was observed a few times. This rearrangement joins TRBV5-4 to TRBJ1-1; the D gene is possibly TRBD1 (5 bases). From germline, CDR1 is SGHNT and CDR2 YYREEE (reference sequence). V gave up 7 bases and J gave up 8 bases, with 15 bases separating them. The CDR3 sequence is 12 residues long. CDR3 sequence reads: CASSSHRGEAFF. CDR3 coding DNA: TGTGCCAGCTCCTCCCATAGGGGAGAAGCTTTCTTT.

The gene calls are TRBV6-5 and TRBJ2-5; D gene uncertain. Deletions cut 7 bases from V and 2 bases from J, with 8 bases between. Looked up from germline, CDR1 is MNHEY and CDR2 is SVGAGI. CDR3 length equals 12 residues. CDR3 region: CASTADQETQYF. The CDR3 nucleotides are TGTGCCAGCACGGCGGATCAAGAGACCCAGTACTTC.

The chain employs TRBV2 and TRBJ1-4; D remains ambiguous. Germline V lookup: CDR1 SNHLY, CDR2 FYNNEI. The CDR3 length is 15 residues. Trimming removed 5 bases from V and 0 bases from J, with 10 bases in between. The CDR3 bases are TGTGCCAGCAGTCCGTCCGGTGCAACTAATGAAAAACTGTTTTTT. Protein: CASSPSGATNEKLFF. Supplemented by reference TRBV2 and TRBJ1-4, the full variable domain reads EPEVTQTPSHQVTQMGQEVILRCVPISNHLYFYWYRQILGQKVEFLVSFYNNEISEKSEIFDDQFSVERPDGSNFTLKIRSTKLEDSAMYFCASSPSGATNEKLFFGSGTQLSVL.

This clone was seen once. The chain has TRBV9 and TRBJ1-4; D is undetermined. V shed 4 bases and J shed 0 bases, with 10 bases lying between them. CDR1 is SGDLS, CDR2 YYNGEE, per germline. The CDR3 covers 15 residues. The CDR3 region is CASSSNPTTNEKLFF. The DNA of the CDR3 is TGTGCCAGCAGCTCCAACCCGACAACTAATGAAAAACTGTTTTTT.

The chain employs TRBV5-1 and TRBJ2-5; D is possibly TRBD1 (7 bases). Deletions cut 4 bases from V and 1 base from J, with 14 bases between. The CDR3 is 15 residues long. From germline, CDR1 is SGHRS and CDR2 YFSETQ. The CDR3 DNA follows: TGCGCCAGCAGCGGGGCAGGGGGGTTCCAAGAGACCCAGTACTTC. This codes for CASSGAGGFQETQYF.

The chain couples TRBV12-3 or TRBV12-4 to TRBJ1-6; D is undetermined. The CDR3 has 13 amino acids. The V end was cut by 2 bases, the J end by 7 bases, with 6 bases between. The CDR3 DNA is TGTGCCAGCAGTTTATCGGGGAATTCACCCCTCCACTTT. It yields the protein CASSLSGNSPLHF.

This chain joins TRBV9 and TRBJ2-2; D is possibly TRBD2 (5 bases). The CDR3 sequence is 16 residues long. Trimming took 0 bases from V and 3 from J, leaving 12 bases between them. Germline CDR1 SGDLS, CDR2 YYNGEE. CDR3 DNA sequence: TGTGCCAGCAGCGTAGCCGGGGTCCCCCACACCGGGGAGCTGTTTTTT. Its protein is CASSVAGVPHTGELFF. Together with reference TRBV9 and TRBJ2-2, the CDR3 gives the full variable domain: DSGVTQTPKHLITATGQRVTLRCSPRSGDLSVYWYQQSLDQGLQFLIQYYNGEERAKGNILERFSAQQFPDLHSELNLSSLELGDSALYFCASSVAGVPHTGELFFGEGSRLTVL.

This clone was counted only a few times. Here the CDR3 DNA reads TGTGCCAGCACCCTCGGGAACACTGAAGCTTTCTTT. Protein: CASTLGNTEAFF. V usage is TRBV2 and J usage is TRBJ1-1; D not certain. V lost 7 bases to trimming and J lost 1 base, with 7 bases between them. Germline V gene lookup returns CDR1 SNHLY and CDR2 FYNNEI. This CDR3 is built from 12 residues.

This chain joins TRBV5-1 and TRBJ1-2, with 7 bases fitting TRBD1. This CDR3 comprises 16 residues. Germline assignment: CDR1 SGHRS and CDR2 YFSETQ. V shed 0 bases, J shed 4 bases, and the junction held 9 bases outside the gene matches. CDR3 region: CASSLGLQQGFYGYTF. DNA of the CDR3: TGCGCCAGCAGCTTGGGGCTCCAACAGGGGTTCTATGGCTACACCTTC.

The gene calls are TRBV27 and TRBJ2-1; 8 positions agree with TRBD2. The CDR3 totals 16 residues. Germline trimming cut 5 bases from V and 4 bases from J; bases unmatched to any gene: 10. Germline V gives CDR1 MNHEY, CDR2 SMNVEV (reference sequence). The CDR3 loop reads CASSDGAGGGYNEQFF. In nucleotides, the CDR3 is TGTGCCAGCAGTGATGGCGCGGGGGGTGGGTACAATGAGCAGTTCTTC.

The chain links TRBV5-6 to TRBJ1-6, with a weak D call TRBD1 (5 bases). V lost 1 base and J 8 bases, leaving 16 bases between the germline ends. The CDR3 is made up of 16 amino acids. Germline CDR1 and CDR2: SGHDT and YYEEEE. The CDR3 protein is CASSLLRDGGDSPLHF. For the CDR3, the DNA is TGTGCCAGCAGCTTGCTCAGGGACGGCGGAGATTCACCCCTCCACTTT.

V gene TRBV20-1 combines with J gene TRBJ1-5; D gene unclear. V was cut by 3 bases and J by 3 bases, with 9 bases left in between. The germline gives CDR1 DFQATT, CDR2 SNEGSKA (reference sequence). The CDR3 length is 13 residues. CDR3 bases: TGCAGTGCTAGTGGTCAGAACAATCAGCCCCAGCATTTT. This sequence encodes CSASGQNNQPQHF.